This T cell receptor (beta chain) was retrieved from a study of identical twins. TCRdb analysed the 5' RACE reads with MiXCR anew, one entry per CDR3 protein. The sample gives about 470,000 distinct CDR3 sequences, roughly 26% of which show up once; around 3% is in the top ten. Trimming removed 4 bases from V and 10 bases from J; junction bases left unmatched: 15. Germline CDR1 is SGHRS and CDR2 is YFSETQ. This CDR3 spans 16 amino acids. The sample was also reused in another study, on T cells expressing NK-cell markers.

This sequence joins TRBV5-1 and TRBJ2-1, with 9 positions matching TRBD2. Sequencing used CD4+ T cells sorted from blood. This sequence originates from a young woman in good health. The CDR3 here is CASSQTSGPSIIEQFF. The CDR3 nucleotides read TGCGCCAGCAGCCAAACTAGCGGGCCATCCATTATCGAGCAGTTCTTC.